These T cell receptor beta chains were read from a single sample in a study of OX40 agonist ivuxolimab in advanced cancers. Assay: immunoSEQ multiplex PCR; the TCRdb copy retains only in-frame clones and omits some. The sample holds some 86,000 clones, around 84% seen once. This specimen consisted of CD4+ or CD8+ T cells sorted from blood, obtained in a trial of the OX40 agonist ivuxolimab. Every receptor here comes from an adult with an advanced solid tumor such as melanoma, head and neck, liver or kidney cancer. The CDR3 runs from the conserved cysteine through the conserved F or W. A D gene is named only where the DNA matches it firmly. Part of the rows lack a size; the others show once, few, many or a class for expanded clones.

-	-	TRBJ2-7	TRBV4-2	TGTGCCAGCAGCCAAGATCGAGGGCAGTGGTACGAGCAGTACTTC	CASSQDRGQWYEQYF
-	TRBD1	TRBJ1-2	TRBV10-2	TGCGCCAGCAGCCCGCTCCGACAGGGCGGGGTGTTTAATGGCTACACCTTC	CASSPLRQGGVFNGYTF
-	-	TRBJ1-1	TRBV18	TGTGCCAGCTCACCGACAGGTACAAACGCTGAAGCTTTCTTT	CASSPTGTNAEAFF
-	-	TRBJ2-1	TRBV9	TGTGCCAGCAGCACGGAGGGGGGGTCCTACAATGAGCAGTTCTTC	CASSTEGGSYNEQFF
-	-	TRBJ2-6	TRBV27	TGTGCCAGCAGTTTCTCAACGGGGGCCAACGTCCTGACTTTC	CASSFSTGANVLTF
-	TRBD1	TRBJ1-2	TRBV5-8	TGTGCCAGCAGCCCCGTATTTCGGACAGGGGTCGGCTACACCTTC	CASSPVFRTGVGYTF
-	TRBD1	TRBJ1-4	TRBV19	TGTGCCAGTAGTAACAGGGGTAGGGATGAAAAACTGTTTTTT	CASSNRGRDEKLFF
-	TRBD1	TRBJ1-1	TRBV7-3	TGTGCCAGCAGCTTAGTAGGGGGCGCAAGCACTGAAGCTTTCTTT	CASSLVGGASTEAFF
-	-	TRBJ1-3	TRBV5-6	TGTGCCAGCAGCTATCCCCAGACGAACACCTTTGGAAACACCATATATTTT	CASSYPQTNTFGNTIYF
few	-	TRBJ2-1	TRBV27	TGTGGCACACGAGGGACGGTACACAATGAGCAGTTCTTC	CGTRGTVHNEQFF
-	TRBD1	TRBJ1-1	TRBV16	TGTGCCAGCAGCCGAAATGGAGGGACAGCTGAAGCTTTCTTT	CASSRNGGTAEAFF
once	-	TRBJ2-5	TRBV11-2	TGTGCCAGCAGCTTTGCAGGGGAGGAGACCCAGTACTTC	CASSFAGEETQYF
-	-	TRBJ1-1	TRBV7-9	TGTGCCAGCAGAGCCCGGGGGACTGAAGCTTTCTTT	CASRARGTEAFF
-	-	TRBJ1-6	TRBV27	TGTGCCAGTCATGTTAGGGGGTTCTATAATTCACCCCTCCACTTT	CASHVRGFYNSPLHF
-	TRBD1	TRBJ1-5	TRBV7-2	TGTGCCAGCAGCCAGGGGGAAAATCAGCCCCAGCATTTT	CASSQGENQPQHF
-	-	TRBJ1-5	TRBV6-5	TGTGCCAGCAGTCCCCTTCGCGCGGGGCTGACCCAGCATTTT	CASSPLRAGLTQHF
-	TRBD1	TRBJ2-7	TRBV5-1	TGCGCCAGCAGATCCGGACAGGCAGGGGACTACGAGCAGTACTTC	CASRSGQAGDYEQYF
-	-	TRBJ2-3	TRBV14	TGTGCCAGCAGCCGGCGGGGCCACACAGATACGCAGTATTTT	CASSRRGHTDTQYF
once	-	TRBJ2-4	TRBV29-1	TGCAGCGTAGGCAGGGAAGGAAACATTCAGTACTTC	CSVGREGNIQYF
-	-	TRBJ1-4	TRBV7-9	TGTGCCATCCCGACAGGCTCATATGAAAAACTGTTTTTT	CAIPTGSYEKLFF
-	TRBD1	TRBJ2-1	TRBV2	TGTGCCAGCAACCCCGACAGGGCGATTCTCTACAATGAGCAGTTCTTC	CASNPDRAILYNEQFF
-	-	TRBJ2-5	TRBV19	TGTGCCAGTAGTAGTCAGGGAAAGACCCAGTACTTC	CASSSQGKTQYF
-	TRBD2	TRBJ2-2	TRBV6-6	TGTGCCAGCAGTTACATACTAGCGGGCAACACCGGGGAGCTGTTTTTT	CASSYILAGNTGELFF
once	-	TRBJ1-1	TRBV6-6	TGTGCCAGCAGTTACACTCAGGGGAGCACTGAAGCTTTCTTT	CASSYTQGSTEAFF
few	-	TRBJ1-2	TRBV29-1	TGCAGCGCGCAGGGCTCTAACTATGGCTACACCTTC	CSAQGSNYGYTF